This T cell receptor (beta chain) was retrieved from a study of CD4 T cells in relation to SARS-CoV-2 and coronaviruses. Whole-study context: TCR beta CDR3s were sequenced after approximately ten-day antigen culture of PBMCs.

CDR3 size: 12 residues. Germline lookup yields CDR1 LNHNV and CDR2 YYDKDF (reference sequence). The trim removed 4 bases at V and 8 bases at J, leaving 2 bases unmatched. Unexposed donor CD4+ T cells date from about 2011-2018, before the COVID-19 pandemic. After approximately ten days of culture, CD4+ T cells were isolated. Here immunoSEQ multiplex PCR was the method, and the copy in TCRdb shows in-frame clones only, minus some. Of 16,000 or so clones listed, 65% to 85% are singletons. Notes on this clone: The target antigen is unknown.

This sequence joins TRBV15 and TRBJ1-2; 9 bases line up with TRBD1. The sequencing sample was made of CD4+ T cells from PBMCs, cultured in vitro. The source is a human donor in good health. The CDR3 DNA reads TGTGCCACCAGCACCGGACAGGGGGGCTACACCTTC. It is translated as CATSTGQGGYTF.